The next 32 T cell receptor beta chains were all read from a single sample in a study of blood T cell repertoires in COVID-19. The assay was immunoSEQ multiplex PCR, and TCRdb's table has in-frame clones only and misses some. The sample contains about 180,000 clones, around 73% of which appear only once. Sequenced input: PBMCs or T cells enriched from blood (not recorded which). The receptors derive from a woman between 50 and 59 years old who had recovered from COVID-19.

The V call is TRBV11-2, the J call TRBJ1-4; TRBD1 might be the D (5 bases). The CDR3 spans 14 residues. The germline gives CDR1 SGHAT, CDR2 FQNNGV. Deletions cut 3 bases from V and 8 bases from J, with 13 bases between. Here the CDR3 reads CASSLRDEEEKLFF. Written as DNA, the CDR3 is TGTGCCAGCAGCTTGCGGGACGAGGAGGAAAAACTGTTTTTT.

The chain combines TRBV5-1 with TRBJ2-5; the match to TRBD1 covers 12 bases. The CDR3 has 16 amino acids. The trim removed 0 bases at V and 5 bases at J, leaving 5 bases unmatched. Germline values: CDR1 SGHRS, CDR2 YFSETQ. CDR3 nucleotide sequence: TGCGCCAGCAGCTTGGCTGGGACAGGGGGCTTGGAGACCCAGTACTTC. This translates into CASSLAGTGGLETQYF.

V gene TRBV19 combines with J gene TRBJ1-2; D ambiguous. Germline V gene sequence: CDR1 LNHDA, CDR2 SQIVND (reference sequence). The CDR3 is 13 amino acids. Trimming shortened V by 3 bases and J by 3 bases, and 8 bases separated the two germline ends. The CDR3 reads CASSIGGYYGYTF. The CDR3 coding sequence is TGTGCCAGTAGTATCGGCGGATACTATGGCTACACCTTC. Full variable domain (rest looked up from reference TRBV19 and TRBJ1-2): DGGITQSPKYLFRKEGQNVTLSCEQNLNHDAMYWYRQDPGQGLRLIYYSQIVNDFQKGDIAEGYSVSREKKESFPLTVTSAQKNPTAFYLCASSIGGYYGYTFGSGTRLTVV.

This clone appeared once. V usage is TRBV7-2 and J usage is TRBJ1-5; D perhaps matches TRBD1 (6 bases). This CDR3 has 15 residues. Germline CDR1 is SGHTA and CDR2 is FQGNSA. Trimming took off 3 bases at V and 5 bases at J, with 14 bases between the two ends. CDR3 loop: CASSLFTGRDQPQHF. The CDR3, as DNA: TGTGCCAGCAGCTTGTTTACAGGGAGGGATCAGCCCCAGCATTTT.

V usage is TRBV19 and J usage is TRBJ2-1; TRBD1 agrees at 10 bases. The trim removed 8 bases at V and 8 bases at J, leaving 9 bases unmatched. CDR3 length: 14 amino acids. Germline CDR1 and CDR2: LNHDA and SQIVND (reference sequence). Here the CDR3 reads CASGRQGAGDEQFF. The CDR3 DNA sequence: TGTGCCAGTGGACGACAGGGGGCTGGGGATGAGCAGTTCTTC.

V usage is TRBV18 and J usage is TRBJ1-2, with TRBD1 identical over 7 bases. Germline assignment: CDR1 KGHSH and CDR2 LQKENI. The CDR3 runs 14 residues. V lost 3 bases to trimming and J lost 5 bases; unmatched junction nucleotides: 6. CDR3 protein: CASSPQDREYGYTF. DNA for the CDR3: TGTGCCAGCTCACCTCAAGACAGGGAATATGGCTACACCTTC.

This clone came up once. The chain uses TRBV4-2 and TRBJ2-1; 9 bases align to TRBD2. Germline V gene sequence: CDR1 LGHNA, CDR2 YNFKEQ. With 0 bases clipped from V and 5 bases from J, the junction kept 2 bases outside the gene matches. CDR3 length: 15 residues. The CDR3 region is CASSQEAGGHNEQFF. CDR3 sequence (DNA): TGTGCCAGCAGCCAAGAAGCGGGGGGCCACAATGAGCAGTTCTTC.

This clone was observed once. The rearrangement links TRBV5-6 to TRBJ2-3; the match to TRBD1 covers 12 bases. The germline V gene has CDR1 SGHDT and CDR2 YYEEEE. The CDR3 loop spans 15 amino acids. V lost 6 bases, J lost 5 bases, and 7 bases stayed unmatched. CDR3 sequence (DNA): TGTGCCAGCACGGAAGGGACAGGGGGCTTAGATACGCAGTATTTT. Translation gives CASTEGTGGLDTQYF.

This chain links TRBV18 with TRBJ1-2; D uncertain. Looked up from germline, CDR1 is KGHSH and CDR2 is LQKENI. The V gene lost 3 bases and the J gene lost 6 bases, with 11 bases spanning the gap. CDR3 size: 13 residues. CDR3 loop: CASSPPTRDGYTF. The CDR3 region has the DNA TGTGCCAGCTCACCCCCTACGAGAGATGGCTACACCTTC.

The V gene is TRBV6-5, the J gene TRBJ2-3; 9 nucleotides line up with TRBD2. J was trimmed by 3 bases and V by 0 bases; bases with no gene match: 4. The CDR3 has 16 amino acids. Germline CDR1 MNHEY, CDR2 SVGAGI. Here the CDR3 DNA reads TGTGCCAGCAGTTACTCGGGGACTAGCATTACAGATACGCAGTATTTT. Its protein is CASSYSGTSITDTQYF.

The rearrangement uses TRBV10-3 and TRBJ1-4; 8 bases agree with TRBD1. The CDR3 is 14 amino acids. Trimming at V came to 8 bases and at J to 8 bases, leaving 10 bases not matched to a gene. Per germline, CDR1 ENHRY and CDR2 SYGVKD. CDR3 bases: TGTGCCATCTCCCCTCAGGGGGCTGGGGAAAAACTGTTTTTT. As protein: CAISPQGAGEKLFF.

The chain combines TRBV9 with TRBJ2-7; D may be TRBD1 (6 bases). CDR3 length equals 15 residues. The germline V and J ends were trimmed by 0 bases and 7 bases, with 17 bases remaining between them. Germline V gene data show CDR1 as SGDLS and CDR2 as YYNGEE. The CDR3 is CASSVGQRSRGEQYF. CDR3 bases: TGTGCCAGCAGCGTAGGTCAGCGGTCGAGGGGGGAGCAGTACTTC. The full variable domain, completed using reference TRBV9 and TRBJ2-7, is DSGVTQTPKHLITATGQRVTLRCSPRSGDLSVYWYQQSLDQGLQFLIQYYNGEERAKGNILERFSAQQFPDLHSELNLSSLELGDSALYFCASSVGQRSRGEQYFGPGTRLTVT.

This sequence joins TRBV28 and TRBJ1-4, with D perhaps matching TRBD1 (5 bases). Per germline, CDR1 MDHEN and CDR2 SYDVKM. Trimming shortened V by 2 bases and J by 0 bases, and 16 bases separated the two germline ends. The length of the CDR3 is 18 residues. In DNA, the CDR3 is TGTGCCAGCAGTTTAAGGCCCGAGGGGACTGCAACTAATGAAAAACTGTTTTTT. It specifies CASSLRPEGTATNEKLFF.

The chain uses TRBV7-6 and TRBJ2-5; 9 bases line up with TRBD1. The CDR3 extends over 16 amino acids. Germline lookup yields CDR1 SGHVS and CDR2 FNYEAQ. The J segment lost 1 base and the V segment lost 7 bases, leaving 10 bases of the junction unmatched. CDR3 sequence: CASKGGQGPSQETQYF. CDR3 in DNA: TGTGCCAGCAAAGGGGGACAGGGACCGAGCCAAGAGACCCAGTACTTC.

The chain links TRBV18 to TRBJ2-7; 9 nucleotides agree with TRBD1. The length of the CDR3 is 15 residues. Germline assignment: CDR1 KGHSH and CDR2 LQKENI. J was trimmed by 0 bases and V by 3 bases; bases with no gene match: 3. Written as DNA, the CDR3 is TGTGCCAGCTCACCGCGGACAGGGGACTCCTACGAGCAGTACTTC. It is translated as CASSPRTGDSYEQYF.

The sample holds a few counts of this clone. The rearrangement joins TRBV21-1 to TRBJ2-1; no check of the table's D call, TRBD2, against the DNA was made. TRBV21-1 is a known pseudogene. This CDR3 contains 15 residues. This CDR3 is CASSRGDCSYNEQFF. The CDR3 bases are TGTGCCAGCTCCCGCGGGGACTGCTCCTACAATGAGCAGTTCTTC.

The V call is TRBV6-6, the J call TRBJ1-1; the D gene is possibly TRBD1 (6 bases). Germline-derived CDR1 and CDR2 are MNHNY and SVGAGI (reference sequence). CDR3 size: 14 residues. Trimming took 6 bases from V and 4 from J, leaving 15 bases between them. CDR3 sequence: CASSASTGFTEAFF. The CDR3 nucleotides read TGTGCCAGCAGCGCGTCGACAGGCTTCACTGAAGCTTTCTTT.

The rearrangement links TRBV7-3 to TRBJ1-2; TRBD1 matches at 7 bases. The CDR3 spans 15 residues. Germline V gene lookup returns CDR1 SGHTA and CDR2 FQGTGA. V lost 3 bases, J lost 6 bases, and 10 bases stayed unmatched. CDR3 protein: CASSFHMTGLDGYTF. The CDR3 coding sequence is TGTGCCAGCAGCTTCCACATGACAGGGTTGGATGGCTACACCTTC.

This chain joins TRBV18 and TRBJ2-6, with D unresolved. The CDR3 contains 16 residues. Trimming took off 2 bases at V and 4 bases at J, with 12 bases between the two ends. The germline V gene has CDR1 KGHSH and CDR2 LQKENI. CDR3 coding DNA: TGTGCCAGCTCACCATTTCAGGTGGAAGGGGCCAACGTCCTGACTTTC. It specifies CASSPFQVEGANVLTF.

The rearrangement joins TRBV3-1 (or the pseudogene TRBV3-2) to TRBJ2-3; D call uncertain. Germline V gene lookup returns CDR1 LGHDT and CDR2 YNNKEL (reference sequence). The CDR3 is 16 residues long. With 4 bases removed from V and 0 bases from J, the gap between germline ends came to 14 bases. CDR3 sequence (DNA): TGTGCCAGCAGCCTGTACAAGCGCCCTAGCACAGATACGCAGTATTTT. Protein: CASSLYKRPSTDTQYF.

This clone was recorded only once. The rearrangement links TRBV2 to TRBJ2-3; D perhaps matches TRBD2 (6 bases). Per germline, CDR1 SNHLY and CDR2 FYNNEI. The CDR3 spans 13 residues. Trimming stripped 2 bases from V and 14 bases from J, with 17 bases between. The CDR3 DNA sequence: TGTGCCAGCAGTGAAATAGGCCTAGCGCTTGTGTATTTT. Its protein is CASSEIGLALVYF.

Points on this clone: The same CDR3 also results from other DNA sequences found in this sample. The chain uses TRBV7-9 and TRBJ2-7; perhaps TRBD1 as D (6 bases). The CDR3 is 14 residues long. CDR1 SEHNR and CDR2 FQNEAQ come from the germline V gene (reference sequence). V dropped 1 base and J dropped 2 bases, with 9 bases sitting between them. The CDR3 protein is CASSLGPGAYEQYF. In DNA, the CDR3 is TGTGCCAGCAGCTTAGGTCCAGGGGCCTACGAGCAGTACTTC.

This clone has only a few counts. The gene calls are TRBV7-8 and TRBJ1-2, with D unresolved. The CDR3 consists of 12 residues. The V end was cut by 5 bases, the J end by 7 bases, with 11 bases between. In germline, CDR1 is SGHVS, CDR2 FQNEAQ. CDR3 DNA sequence: TGTGCCAGCAGCCCCGAGGCCGCTGGCTACACCTTC. The encoded protein is CASSPEAAGYTF.

Here the CDR3 DNA reads TGTGCCAGCTCACCGATTACCGTCGGTACCGGGGAGCTGTTTTTT. This encodes CASSPITVGTGELFF. The V call is TRBV18, the J call TRBJ2-2, with D unresolved. V was pared by 3 bases and J by 5 bases, with 13 bases between. Germline CDR1 KGHSH, CDR2 LQKENI. The CDR3 has 15 amino acids.

V usage is TRBV7-8 and J usage is TRBJ2-2; D perhaps matches TRBD2 (5 bases). V was pared by 2 bases and J by 5 bases, with 9 bases between. This CDR3 spans 14 amino acids. The germline V gene has CDR1 SGHVS and CDR2 FQNEAQ. The CDR3 sequence: CASSLRGLTGELFF. The CDR3 nucleotides are TGTGCCAGCAGCTTACGGGGATTGACCGGGGAGCTGTTTTTT.

The chain has TRBV5-6 and TRBJ2-7; TRBD2 agrees at 7 bases. Germline assignment: CDR1 SGHDT and CDR2 YYEEEE. CDR3 length: 15 amino acids. J was trimmed by 2 bases and V by 0 bases; bases with no gene match: 5. DNA of the CDR3: TGTGCCAGCAGCTTGGCCGGCAGCGGGACCTACGAGCAGTACTTC. It is translated as CASSLAGSGTYEQYF.

This chain connects TRBV7-2 to TRBJ2-2; D possibly corresponds to TRBD2 (7 bases). Germline assignment: CDR1 SGHTA and CDR2 FQGNSA. The CDR3 sequence is 16 residues long. The ends were cut back, 5 bases at V and 6 bases at J, with 19 bases in the middle. CDR3 region: CASSPKGHRGAGELFF. CDR3 sequence (DNA): TGTGCCAGCAGCCCAAAGGGACACCGGGGGGCCGGGGAGCTGTTTTTT.

The CDR3 is CASSFGTGGDGGELFF. The CDR3 DNA sequence: TGTGCCAGCAGCTTTGGGACAGGGGGCGACGGCGGGGAGCTGTTTTTT. V and J are TRBV7-3 and TRBJ2-2; TRBD1 matches 12 bases. The V gene's germline CDR1 is SGHTA and CDR2 FQGTGA. V lost 3 bases and J lost 7; bases outside the gene matches: 6. The CDR3 extends over 16 amino acids.

This clone has a single count. The sample contains more than one DNA sequence encoding this CDR3. The chain uses TRBV7-9 and TRBJ1-2, with a possible D match to TRBD1 (6 bases). Trimming cost V 3 bases and J 2 bases, with 7 bases left between them. This CDR3 spans 13 amino acids. CDR1 SEHNR and CDR2 FQNEAQ come from the germline V gene (reference sequence). The CDR3 loop is CASSFQGNYGYTF. The CDR3 DNA reads as TGTGCCAGCAGCTTTCAGGGGAACTATGGCTACACCTTC.

The chain recombines TRBV7-6 with TRBJ2-3; 10 nucleotides agree with TRBD2. J was trimmed by 7 bases and V by 4 bases; bases with no gene match: 11. This CDR3 is 16 amino acids long. Germline V gene sequence: CDR1 SGHVS, CDR2 FNYEAQ. CDR3 sequence (DNA): TGTGCCAGCAGCTCCCGAGGAGCGGGAGGGGAAAATACGCAGTATTTT. The encoded protein is CASSSRGAGGENTQYF.

The chain joins TRBV7-2 to TRBJ2-5; 8 nucleotides line up with TRBD1. With V trimmed by 5 bases and J by 5 bases, 10 bases remained unmatched. This CDR3 spans 15 amino acids. The V gene's germline CDR1 is SGHTA and CDR2 FQGNSA. In DNA, the CDR3 is TGTGCCAGCAGCCTAAGGACAGGGATAGAGGAGACCCAGTACTTC. Protein sequence: CASSLRTGIEETQYF.

The chain carries TRBV4-1 and TRBJ2-5; 12 nucleotides align to TRBD2. The germline CDR1 and CDR2 sequences are MGHRA and YSYEKL. The CDR3 spans 17 residues. With 3 bases clipped from V and 1 base from J, the junction kept 6 bases outside the gene matches. The CDR3 sequence is CASSQGTSGRTQETQYF. As DNA, the CDR3 is TGCGCCAGCAGCCAGGGTACTAGCGGGAGGACCCAAGAGACCCAGTACTTC.